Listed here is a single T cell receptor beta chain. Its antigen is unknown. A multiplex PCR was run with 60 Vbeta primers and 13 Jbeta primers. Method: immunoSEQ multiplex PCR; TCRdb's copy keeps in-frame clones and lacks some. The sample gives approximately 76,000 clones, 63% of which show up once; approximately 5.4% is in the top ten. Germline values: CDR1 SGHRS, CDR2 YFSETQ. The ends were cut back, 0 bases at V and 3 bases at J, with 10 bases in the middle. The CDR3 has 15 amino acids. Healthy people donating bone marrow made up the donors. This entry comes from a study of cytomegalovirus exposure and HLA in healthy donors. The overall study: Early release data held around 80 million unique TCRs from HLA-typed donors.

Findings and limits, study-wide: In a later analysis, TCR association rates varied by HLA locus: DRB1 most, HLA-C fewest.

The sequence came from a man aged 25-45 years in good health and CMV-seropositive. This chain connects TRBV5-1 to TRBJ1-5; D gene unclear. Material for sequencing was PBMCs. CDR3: CASSLAGDFNQPQHF. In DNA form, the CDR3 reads TGCGCCAGCAGCTTGGCCGGGGATTTCAATCAGCCCCAGCATTTT.